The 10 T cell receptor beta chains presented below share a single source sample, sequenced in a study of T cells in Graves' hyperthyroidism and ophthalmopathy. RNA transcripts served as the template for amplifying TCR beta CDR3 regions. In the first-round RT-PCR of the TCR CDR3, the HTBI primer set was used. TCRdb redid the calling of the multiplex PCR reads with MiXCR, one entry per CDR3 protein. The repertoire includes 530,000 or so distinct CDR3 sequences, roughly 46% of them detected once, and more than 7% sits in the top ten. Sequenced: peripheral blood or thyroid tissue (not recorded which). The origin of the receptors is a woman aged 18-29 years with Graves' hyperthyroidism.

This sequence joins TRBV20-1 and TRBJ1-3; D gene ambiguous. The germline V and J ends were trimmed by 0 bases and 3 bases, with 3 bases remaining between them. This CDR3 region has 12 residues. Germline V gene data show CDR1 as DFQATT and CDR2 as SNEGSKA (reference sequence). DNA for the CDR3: TGCAGTGCTAGAGACGGTGGAAACACCATATATTTT. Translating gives CSARDGGNTIYF.

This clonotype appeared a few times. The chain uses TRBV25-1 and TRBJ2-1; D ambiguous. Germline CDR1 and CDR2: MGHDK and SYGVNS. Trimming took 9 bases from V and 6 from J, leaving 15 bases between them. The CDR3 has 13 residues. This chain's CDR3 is CASTSDFGNEQFF. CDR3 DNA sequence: TGTGCCAGTACCTCCGACTTTGGCAATGAGCAGTTCTTC.

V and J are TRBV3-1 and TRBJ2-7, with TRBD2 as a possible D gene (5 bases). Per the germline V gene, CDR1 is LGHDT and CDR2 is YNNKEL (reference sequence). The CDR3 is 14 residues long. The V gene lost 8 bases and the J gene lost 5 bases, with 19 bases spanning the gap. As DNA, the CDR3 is TGTGCCAGCTCTGAACGGGGAAGAGGAGACGAGCAGTACTTC. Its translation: CASSERGRGDEQYF.

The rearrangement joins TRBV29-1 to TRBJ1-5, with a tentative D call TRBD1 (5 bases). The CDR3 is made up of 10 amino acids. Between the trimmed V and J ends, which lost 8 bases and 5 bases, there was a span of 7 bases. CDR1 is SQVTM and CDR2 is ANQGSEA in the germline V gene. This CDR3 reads CSFRDQPQHF. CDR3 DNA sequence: TGCAGCTTCAGGGATCAGCCCCAGCATTTT.

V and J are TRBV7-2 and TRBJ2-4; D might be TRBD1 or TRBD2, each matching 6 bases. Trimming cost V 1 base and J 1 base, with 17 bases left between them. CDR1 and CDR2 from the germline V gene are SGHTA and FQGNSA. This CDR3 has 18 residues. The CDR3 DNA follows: TGTGCCAGCAGCTTAGAGGGGGGTGGCCTGGGGGCCAAAAACATTCAGTACTTC. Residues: CASSLEGGGLGAKNIQYF.

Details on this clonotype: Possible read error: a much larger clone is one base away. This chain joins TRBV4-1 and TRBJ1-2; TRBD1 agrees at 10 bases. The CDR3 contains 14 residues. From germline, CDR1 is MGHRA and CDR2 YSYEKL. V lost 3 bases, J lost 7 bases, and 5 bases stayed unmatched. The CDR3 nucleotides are TGCGCCAGCAGCCAGGAGACAGGGGGCGGTGGCTACACCTTC. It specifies CASSQETGGGGYTF.

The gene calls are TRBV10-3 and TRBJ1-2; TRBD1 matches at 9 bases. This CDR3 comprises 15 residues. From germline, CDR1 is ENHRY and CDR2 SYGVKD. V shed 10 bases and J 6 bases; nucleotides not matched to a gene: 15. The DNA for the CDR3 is TGTGCCACGGCGCCGGGACAGGGTTATTCGCATGGCTACACCTTC. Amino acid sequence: CATAPGQGYSHGYTF.

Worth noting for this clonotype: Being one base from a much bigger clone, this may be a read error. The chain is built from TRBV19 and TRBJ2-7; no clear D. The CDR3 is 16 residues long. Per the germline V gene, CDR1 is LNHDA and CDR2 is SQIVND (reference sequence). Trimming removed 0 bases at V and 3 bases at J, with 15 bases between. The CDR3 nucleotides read TGTGCCAGTAGTATAGAACCCTGGGCACCAAACTACGAGCAGTACTTC. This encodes CASSIEPWAPNYEQYF.

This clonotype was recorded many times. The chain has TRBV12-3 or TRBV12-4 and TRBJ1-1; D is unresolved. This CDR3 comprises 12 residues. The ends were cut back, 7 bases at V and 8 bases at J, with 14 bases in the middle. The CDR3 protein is CASTGHPSEAFF. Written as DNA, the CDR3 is TGTGCCAGCACCGGCCACCCTTCGGAAGCTTTCTTT.

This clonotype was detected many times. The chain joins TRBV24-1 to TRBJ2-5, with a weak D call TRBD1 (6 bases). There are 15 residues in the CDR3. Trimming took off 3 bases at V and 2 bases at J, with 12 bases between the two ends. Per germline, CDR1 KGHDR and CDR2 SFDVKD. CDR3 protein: CATSDPGQPQETQYF. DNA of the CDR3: TGTGCCACCAGTGATCCCGGACAGCCGCAAGAGACCCAGTACTTC.